This T cell receptor (beta chain) derives from a study of PD-L1 blockade in urothelial cancer (TCRdb year 2017). With regard to the full study: All patients started therapy around 2014 and received atezolizumab 1,200 mg intravenously every 3 weeks. About nine tenths of the roughly 29 patients were identified as males with urothelial cancer of bladder origin, and a prior smoking history was reported by 18 of 29 patients. In the same patients who had TCR sequencing, pretreatment tumors also underwent whole exome sequencing and RNA sequencing. Pretreatment blood TCR-seq was available for about 30 patients, at least one posttreatment blood collection was obtained for 24 patients, and tumor TCR-seq was available for 24 patients. Several patients achieved durable clinical benefit and about 19 did not. Durable clinical benefit meant progression-free survival longer than 6 months, and TCR features were also tested against progression-free and overall survival. The study was an exploratory multi-omic analysis of somatic, immune and clinical correlates of response to PD-L1 blockade with atezolizumab in urothelial cancer. Pretreatment tumor samples and matched peripheral blood, collected serially before and after atezolizumab treatment, underwent TCR sequencing. Blood samples gave median yields of about 150,000 T cells and tens of thousands of unique TCRs, along with a median clonality of approximately 0.084. Blood samples were analyzed at 3 weeks after treatment start (second dose) and at 6 weeks after treatment start. An ECOG performance status of 0 or 1 was recorded for the patients, and 0 to 3 prior chemotherapy regimens had been received by the patients.

From its cysteine to its phenylalanine, the CDR3 spans 16 amino acids. The DNA shown is the 48-base CDR3, in frame from base 1. The germline V gene gives CDR1 as MDHEN and CDR2 as SYDVKM. The germline V and J ends show losses of 6 bases and 0 bases respectively, and no gene match explains 3 bases of the junction. To estimate absolute template abundance from read counts, synthetic TCR analog templates were spiked into each PCR. TCRbeta CDR3 regions were amplified from genomic DNA with bias-controlled V and J gene primers using the immunoSEQ assay. Sequencing of rearranged TCRbeta segments was done at approximately 20X coverage. The original methods were these. Clustering was used to correct sequencing errors, and CDR3s were annotated against IMGT to assign V, D and J genes. Downstream analyses used only productive TCRbeta rearrangements and left out out-of-frame or stop-codon sequences. Clonality was computed as one minus Shannon entropy normalized by the log of the number of unique productive sequences. Fisher's exact test with Benjamini-Hochberg correction, at a threshold of adjusted p below 0.01, was used to find clones that differed between time points or between blood and tumor. The clones in this table, taken by TCRdb from immuneACCESS, are in-frame only. Not every clone is retained; where verified, under half of the shortfall comes from an unresolved V gene, and the cause of the rest is unknown. For V, J and clone size, that table is used; D and trimming come from the DNA. This sample has nearly 45,000 clones in its table, and more than 75% of those were observed once. Of the sample, roughly 13% falls within the top ten clones.

Reading the label with the study, this specimen's time point is: peripheral blood 6 weeks after treatment start. A total of 29 patients with locally advanced or metastatic urothelial carcinoma, treated at Memorial Sloan Kettering on a trial protocol, made up the cohort. Peripheral blood mononuclear cells were collected from each patient pretreatment and during treatment, giving between 1 and 8 total time points per patient. The Qiagen DNeasy Blood extraction kit was used to purify genomic DNA from total PBMCs and from tumor samples. PBMCs were collected pretreatment and during treatment and were isolated and stored as previously described. Details on this clone: Its antigen is not yet known. Base qualities were left out, and no much larger clone turns up one base away.

On the study overall, not on this receptor specifically: Improved progression-free and overall survival was associated with having pretreatment peripheral blood TCR clonality below the median. At 3 weeks after the start of treatment, tumor-associated TCR clones in peripheral blood had expanded more in patients with durable benefit (n of about 20, p = 0.022). Because the sample size was small (n ≈ 27) and many exploratory analyses were performed, the results are intended to be hypothesis-generating.

The rearranged segments are TRBV28 and TRBJ2-2, with 11 junctional bases fitting TRBD2. This clonotype was sampled from a man between 60 and 75 years old with urothelial cancer. The material was PBMCs, obtained around atezolizumab (anti-PD-L1) treatment. The CDR3 corresponds to CASRLAGASNTGELFF. The DNA sequence is as follows: TGTGCCAGCAGACTAGCGGGAGCTTCGAACACCGGGGAGCTGTTTTTT.